This TCR beta chain appears in the sequencing data of a study of cytomegalovirus exposure and HLA in healthy donors. General study findings and limits: Among TCR beta chains, those listed as cytomegalovirus-associated numbered approximately 150. Differences between HLA loci emerged in a later analysis of TCR association rates, with DRB1 most and HLA-C fewest. The dataset shows that most TCR sequences were rare, while some public TCRs occurred in many donors.

This clone was found once. The target antigen is unknown. Researchers ran the PCR with 60 Vbeta and 13 Jbeta primers. TCRdb keeps only in-frame clones here, not all; method: immunoSEQ multiplex PCR. The sample yields around 180,000 clones, around 87% seen once. The CDR3 is 16 residues long. Germline V gene lookup returns CDR1 SGHTA and CDR2 FQGNSA. This clonotype originated in a woman aged 18-29 years in good health and CMV-seronegative. Sequencing input: PBMCs. V and J are TRBV7-2 and TRBJ2-5, with 8 bases matching TRBD1. The assigned J gene may be wrong: the sequence end matches TRBJ2-7 better. The DNA for the CDR3 is TGTGCCAGCAGCTCCGCAACCGGACAGGGATCTTACGAGCAGTACTTC. Encoded protein: CASSSATGQGSYEQYF.